This T cell receptor (beta chain) was sequenced in a study of OX40 agonist ivuxolimab in advanced cancers. Background on the study: Patients received ivuxolimab, an agonistic anti-OX40 (CD134) antibody. The mean age was roughly 60 years, ranging from about 20 to 79, with more than 70% of participants male.

Generated by immunoSEQ multiplex PCR, the TCRdb table keeps only in-frame clones and is missing some. Here the sample spans nearly 50,000 clones, 85% to 95% being singletons. This CDR3 comprises 14 residues. V was shortened by 4 bases and J by 0 bases, with 8 bases between the two germline ends. Germline V gives CDR1 MRHNA, CDR2 SNTAGT. This clone was seen only a few times. The rearrangement uses TRBV6-4 and TRBJ2-3; D may match TRBD1 or TRBD2 (5 bases each). Source: CD4+ or CD8+ T cells sorted from blood, taken in a trial of the OX40 agonist ivuxolimab. The TCR originated in an adult with an advanced solid tumor such as melanoma, head and neck, liver or kidney cancer. The CDR3 sequence is CASSVGVSTDTQYF. In nucleotides, the CDR3 is TGTGCCAGCAGTGTGGGGGTCAGCACAGATACGCAGTATTTT.